This TCR beta chain was sequenced for a study of CD8 T cells in Susac syndrome. This CDR3 comprises 15 residues. Losses at the gene ends were 5 bases for V and 8 bases for J; bases not matched to a gene: 10. Per germline, CDR1 KGHDR and CDR2 SFDVKD. With random hexamers, reverse transcription was performed on about 0.45 to 1 ug of RNA. Amplification of TCR beta CDR3 was carried out by immunoSEQ multiplex PCR, which covered 54 Vbeta and 13 Jbeta segments. Using its own MiXCR run on the immunoSEQ multiplex PCR reads, TCRdb lists one record per CDR3 protein. The data show fewer than 200,000 distinct CDR3 sequences, about 95% seen once.

The chain combines TRBV24-1 with TRBJ2-1; TRBD2 matches at 8 bases. Material: CD4+ T cells from PBMCs. This clonotype was obtained from a human donor in good health. CDR3 amino acids: CATSGLSGNLYEQFF. CDR3 bases: TGTGCCACCAGTGGCCTTAGCGGGAACCTCTATGAGCAGTTCTTC.